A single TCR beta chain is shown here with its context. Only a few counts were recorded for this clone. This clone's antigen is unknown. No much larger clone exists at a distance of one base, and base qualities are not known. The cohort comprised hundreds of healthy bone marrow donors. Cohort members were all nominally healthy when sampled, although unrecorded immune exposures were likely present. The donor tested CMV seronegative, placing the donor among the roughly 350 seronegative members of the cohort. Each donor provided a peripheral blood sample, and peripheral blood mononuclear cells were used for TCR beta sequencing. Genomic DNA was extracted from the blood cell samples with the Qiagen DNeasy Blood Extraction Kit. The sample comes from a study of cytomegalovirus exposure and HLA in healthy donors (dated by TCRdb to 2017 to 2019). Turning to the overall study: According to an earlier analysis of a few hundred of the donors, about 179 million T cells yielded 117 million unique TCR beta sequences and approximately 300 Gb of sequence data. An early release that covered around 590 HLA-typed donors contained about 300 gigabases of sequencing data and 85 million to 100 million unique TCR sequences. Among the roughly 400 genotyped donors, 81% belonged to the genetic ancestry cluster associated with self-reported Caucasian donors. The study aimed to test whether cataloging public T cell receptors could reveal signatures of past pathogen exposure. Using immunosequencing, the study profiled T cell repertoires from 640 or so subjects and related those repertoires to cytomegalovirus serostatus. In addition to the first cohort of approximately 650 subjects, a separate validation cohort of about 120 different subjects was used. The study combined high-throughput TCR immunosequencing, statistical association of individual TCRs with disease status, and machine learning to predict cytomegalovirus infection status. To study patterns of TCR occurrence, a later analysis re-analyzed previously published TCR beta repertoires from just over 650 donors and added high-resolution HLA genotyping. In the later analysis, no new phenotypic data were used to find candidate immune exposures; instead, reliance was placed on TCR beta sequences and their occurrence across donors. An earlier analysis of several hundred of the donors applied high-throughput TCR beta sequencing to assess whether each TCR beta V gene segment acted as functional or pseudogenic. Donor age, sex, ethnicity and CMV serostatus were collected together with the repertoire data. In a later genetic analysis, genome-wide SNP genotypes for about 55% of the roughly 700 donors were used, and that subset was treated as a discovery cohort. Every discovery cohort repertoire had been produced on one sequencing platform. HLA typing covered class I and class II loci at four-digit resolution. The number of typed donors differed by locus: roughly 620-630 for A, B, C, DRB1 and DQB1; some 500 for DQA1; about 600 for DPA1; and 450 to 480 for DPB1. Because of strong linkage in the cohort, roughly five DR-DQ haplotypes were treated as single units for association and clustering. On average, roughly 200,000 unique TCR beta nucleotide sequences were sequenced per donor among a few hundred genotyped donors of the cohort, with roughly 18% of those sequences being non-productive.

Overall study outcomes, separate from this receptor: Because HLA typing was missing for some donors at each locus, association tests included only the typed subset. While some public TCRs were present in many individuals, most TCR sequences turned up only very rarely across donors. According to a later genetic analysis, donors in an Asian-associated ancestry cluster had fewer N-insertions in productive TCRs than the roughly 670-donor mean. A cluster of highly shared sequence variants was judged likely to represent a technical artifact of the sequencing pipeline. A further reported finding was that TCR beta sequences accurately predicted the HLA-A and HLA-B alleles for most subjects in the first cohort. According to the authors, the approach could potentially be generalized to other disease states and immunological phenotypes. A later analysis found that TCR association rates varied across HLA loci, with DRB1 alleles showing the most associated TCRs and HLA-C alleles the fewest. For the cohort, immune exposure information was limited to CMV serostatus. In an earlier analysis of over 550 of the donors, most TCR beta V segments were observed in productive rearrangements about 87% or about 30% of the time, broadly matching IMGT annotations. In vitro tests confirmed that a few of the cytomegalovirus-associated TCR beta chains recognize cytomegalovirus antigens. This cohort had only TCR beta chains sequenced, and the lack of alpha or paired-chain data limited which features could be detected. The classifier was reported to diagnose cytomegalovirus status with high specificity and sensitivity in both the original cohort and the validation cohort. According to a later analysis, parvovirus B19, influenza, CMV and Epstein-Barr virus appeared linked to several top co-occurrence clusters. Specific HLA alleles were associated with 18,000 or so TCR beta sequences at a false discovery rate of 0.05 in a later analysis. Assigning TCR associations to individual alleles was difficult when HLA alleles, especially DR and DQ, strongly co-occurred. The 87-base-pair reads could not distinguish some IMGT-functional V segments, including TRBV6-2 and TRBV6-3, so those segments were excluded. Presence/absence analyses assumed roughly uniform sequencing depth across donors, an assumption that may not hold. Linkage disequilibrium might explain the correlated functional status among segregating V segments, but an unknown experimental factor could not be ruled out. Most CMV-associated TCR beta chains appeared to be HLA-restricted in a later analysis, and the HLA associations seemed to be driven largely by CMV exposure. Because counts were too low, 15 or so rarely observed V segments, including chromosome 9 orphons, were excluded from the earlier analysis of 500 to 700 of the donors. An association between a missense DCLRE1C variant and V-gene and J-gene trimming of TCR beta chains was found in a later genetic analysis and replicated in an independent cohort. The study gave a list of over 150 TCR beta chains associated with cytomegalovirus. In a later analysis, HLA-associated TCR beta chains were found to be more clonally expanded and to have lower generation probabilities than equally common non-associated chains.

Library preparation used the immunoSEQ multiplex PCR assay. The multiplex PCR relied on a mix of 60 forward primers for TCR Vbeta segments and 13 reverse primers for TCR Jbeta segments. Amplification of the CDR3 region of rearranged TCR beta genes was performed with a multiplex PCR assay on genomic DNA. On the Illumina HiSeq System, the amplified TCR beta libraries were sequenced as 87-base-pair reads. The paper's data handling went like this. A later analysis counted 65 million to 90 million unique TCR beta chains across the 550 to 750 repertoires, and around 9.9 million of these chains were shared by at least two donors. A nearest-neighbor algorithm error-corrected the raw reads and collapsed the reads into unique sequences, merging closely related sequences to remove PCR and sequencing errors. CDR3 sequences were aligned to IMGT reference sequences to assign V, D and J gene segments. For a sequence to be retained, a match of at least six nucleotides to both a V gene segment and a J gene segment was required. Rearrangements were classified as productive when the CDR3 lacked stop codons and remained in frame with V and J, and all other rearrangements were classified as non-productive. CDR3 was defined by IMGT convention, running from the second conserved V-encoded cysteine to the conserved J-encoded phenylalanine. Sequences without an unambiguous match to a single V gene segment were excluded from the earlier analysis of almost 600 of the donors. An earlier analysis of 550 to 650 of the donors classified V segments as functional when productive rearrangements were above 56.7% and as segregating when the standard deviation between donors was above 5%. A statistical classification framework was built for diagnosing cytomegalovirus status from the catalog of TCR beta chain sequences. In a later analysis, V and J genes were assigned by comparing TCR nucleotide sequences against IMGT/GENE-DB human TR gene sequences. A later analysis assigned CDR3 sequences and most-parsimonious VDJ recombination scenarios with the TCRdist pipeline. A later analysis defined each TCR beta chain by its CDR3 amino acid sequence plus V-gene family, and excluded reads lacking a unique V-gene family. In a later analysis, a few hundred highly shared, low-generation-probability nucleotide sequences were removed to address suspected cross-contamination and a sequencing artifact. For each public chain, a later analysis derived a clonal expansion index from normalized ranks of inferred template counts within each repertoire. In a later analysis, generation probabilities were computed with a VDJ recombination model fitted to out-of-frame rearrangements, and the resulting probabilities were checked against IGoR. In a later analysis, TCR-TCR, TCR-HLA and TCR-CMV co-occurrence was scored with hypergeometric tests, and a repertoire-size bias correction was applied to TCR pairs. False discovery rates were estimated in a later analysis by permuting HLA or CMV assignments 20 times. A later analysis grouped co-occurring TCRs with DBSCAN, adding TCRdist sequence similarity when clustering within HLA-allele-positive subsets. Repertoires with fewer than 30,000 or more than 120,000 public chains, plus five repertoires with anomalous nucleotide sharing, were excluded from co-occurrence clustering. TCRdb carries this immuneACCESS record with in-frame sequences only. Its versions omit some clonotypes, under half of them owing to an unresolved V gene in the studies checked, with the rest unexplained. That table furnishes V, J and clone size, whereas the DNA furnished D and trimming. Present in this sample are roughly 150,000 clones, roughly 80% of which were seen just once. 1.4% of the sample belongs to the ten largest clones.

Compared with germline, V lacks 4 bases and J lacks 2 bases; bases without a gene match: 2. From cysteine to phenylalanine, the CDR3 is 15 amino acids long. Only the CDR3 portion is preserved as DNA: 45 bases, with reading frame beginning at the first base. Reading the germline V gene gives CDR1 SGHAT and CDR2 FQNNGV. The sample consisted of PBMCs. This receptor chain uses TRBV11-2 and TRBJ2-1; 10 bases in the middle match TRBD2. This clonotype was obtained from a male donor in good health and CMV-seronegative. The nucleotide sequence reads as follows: TGTGCCAGCAGCTCTAGCGGGAGCCCCTACAATGAGCAGTTCTTC. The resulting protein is CASSSSGSPYNEQFF.